This is a list of T cell receptor beta chains from one sample in a study of regulatory T cells in long-lasting Graves disease. TCRdb called the multiplex PCR reads again in MiXCR, with one record for every CDR3 protein. Found here are approximately 400,000 distinct CDR3 sequences, under 15% of them singletons; the top ten hold over 15%. Another study also made use of these data, one on T cells in Graves' hyperthyroidism and ophthalmopathy.

This specimen was peripheral blood mononuclear cells (PBMCs), taken at new diagnosis, from a patient treated with antithyroid drugs. The receptors were sampled from a young woman with Graves disease. Both conserved end residues are part of each CDR3. Fields, in order: clone size, J gene, D gene, V gene, CDR3 protein, CDR3 DNA. The D gene is left open where the match is weak. Clone size is not always given. Where it is, it says once, few, many or a class for expanded clones.

NA TRBJ2-3 TRBD1 TRBV15 CATSRTGEASTQYF TGTGCCACCAGCCGGACAGGGGAGGCTTCGACGCAGTATTTT
few TRBJ2-7 TRBD2 TRBV5-1 CASSVGLAGGLADEQYF TGCGCCAGCAGCGTGGGACTAGCGGGAGGGTTAGCCGACGAGCAGTACTTC
few TRBJ1-5 TRBD1 TRBV24-1 CATSASGTVNNQPQHF TGTGCCACCAGTGCGTCCGGGACAGTTAACAATCAGCCCCAGCATTTT
NA TRBJ2-7 NA TRBV4-1 CASSHLEGGSSSEQYF TGCGCCAGCAGCCACCTCGAGGGGGGTAGCAGCAGCGAGCAGTACTTC
NA TRBJ1-1 NA TRBV3-1 CASSQDRGPAFF TGTGCCAGCAGCCAAGATCGGGGCCCAGCTTTCTTT
many TRBJ1-1 NA TRBV28 CASTSIRVTSPTMNTEAFF TGTGCCAGCACCTCAATCCGGGTTACCTCCCCTACTATGAACACTGAAGCTTTCTTT
NA TRBJ2-3 TRBD1 TRBV7-9 CASSPRTGDDTQYF TGTGCCAGCAGCCCTCGGACAGGGGACGATACGCAGTATTTT
many TRBJ2-6 NA TRBV11-2 CASLNSGANVLTF TGTGCCAGCCTAAACTCTGGGGCCAACGTCCTGACTTTC
NA TRBJ1-2 NA TRBV27 CASSLTGDDYGYTF TGTGCCAGCAGTTTAACCGGGGATGACTATGGCTACACCTTC
few TRBJ1-2 NA TRBV7-9 CASKKGGTVYGYTF TGTGCCAGCAAAAAAGGGGGGACTGTCTATGGCTACACCTTC
many TRBJ2-1 NA TRBV3-1 CASSQGSRSSYNEQFF TGTGCCAGCAGCCAAGGTAGCCGCAGCTCCTACAATGAGCAGTTCTTC
many TRBJ2-7 NA TRBV5-1 CASSIGQGDFEQYF TGCGCCAGCAGCATTGGGCAGGGAGACTTCGAGCAGTACTTC
many TRBJ2-1 NA TRBV3-1 CASSQDPGFNEQFF TGTGCCAGCAGCCAAGATCCCGGGTTCAATGAGCAGTTCTTC
NA TRBJ1-5 TRBD1 TRBV5-1 CASSLGAGGAGQPQHF TGCGCCAGCAGCCTAGGGGCAGGGGGCGCGGGTCAGCCCCAGCATTTT
few TRBJ1-5 TRBD1 TRBV4-1 CASSQGQGGSNQPQHF TGCGCCAGCAGCCAAGGACAGGGTGGTAGCAATCAGCCCCAGCATTTT
NA TRBJ2-5 NA TRBV7-9 CASSPPSGVPPYF TGTGCCAGCAGCCCTCCATCCGGGGTCCCCCCGTACTTC